This T cell receptor (beta chain) was sequenced for a study of blood T cell repertoires in COVID-19. Overall study: Material from acute and convalescent COVID-19 was sourced from the United States, Italy and Spain.

The germline CDR1 and CDR2 sequences are SGDLS and YYNGEE. This CDR3 region has 16 residues. V gave up 0 bases and J gave up 0 bases, with 13 bases separating them. Sequenced by immunoSEQ multiplex PCR; TCRdb stores in-frame clones only, minus some. The sample carries 350,000 to 450,000 clones, about four fifths recorded once. Sequenced input: PBMCs or T cells enriched from blood (not recorded which). This receptor was taken from a woman between 50 and 59 years old who had recovered from COVID-19. V usage is TRBV9 and J usage is TRBJ2-7; no reliable D call. In nucleotides, the CDR3 is TGTGCCAGCAGCGTAGATCCGGGTTCAAGCTCCTACGAGCAGTACTTC. This sequence encodes CASSVDPGSSSYEQYF.